This T cell receptor beta chain was recorded in a study of blood T cell repertoires in COVID-19. Study details: Material from acute and convalescent COVID-19 was sourced from the United States, Italy and Spain.

Sequenced by immunoSEQ multiplex PCR; TCRdb stores in-frame clones only, minus some. This sample has nearly 250,000 clones, with approximately 85% found just once. The CDR3 length is 13 residues. Trimming at V came to 4 bases and at J to 4 bases, leaving 3 bases not matched to a gene. CDR1 and CDR2 (germline): SGHRS, YFSETQ. The clonotype originates from a woman in her forties or fifties with acute COVID-19. The sample was PBMCs or T cells enriched from blood (not recorded which). This chain joins TRBV5-1 and TRBJ2-5, with 8 positions matching TRBD1. The CDR3 region is CASSAGTGETQYF. In nucleotides, the CDR3 is TGCGCCAGCAGCGCCGGGACAGGAGAGACCCAGTACTTC.